This T cell receptor beta chain emerged from a study of T cell responses to AZD1222 COVID-19 vaccine. Regarding the study as a whole: Spike-specific TCR breadth and depth grew following two AZD1222 doses. Spike was spanned by vaccine-associated CD4 TCRs, with dominance at 160-218 and 743-854. Repertoire sampling happened only post peak T cell response.

This clone has just a few counts. As yet, its antigen is unknown. TCRdb's copy holds only in-frame clones and misses some; the assay was immunoSEQ multiplex PCR. The sample lists around 63,000 clones, less than 90% occurring once. This sample comprised peripheral blood, obtained on day 0 of AZD1222 vaccination. The receptor was derived from an adult in good health.

CDR3 nucleotides: TGCGCCAGCAGCTCGGGAGGGGTGAACACCGGGGAGCTGTTTTTT. This translates into CASSSGGVNTGELFF. The chain recombines TRBV5-1 with TRBJ2-2; 8 bases map to TRBD2. Germline V gene lookup returns CDR1 SGHRS and CDR2 YFSETQ. The CDR3 consists of 15 residues. After removal of 3 bases from V and 1 base from J, the junction contained 2 bases not matched to a gene.